Shown below are 10 T cell receptor beta chains from a single sample sequenced in a study of cytomegalovirus exposure and HLA in healthy donors. The PCR made use of 60 Vbeta and 13 Jbeta primers. Clones were read by immunoSEQ multiplex PCR, and TCRdb kept only the in-frame ones, dropping some. This sample has 100,000 to 150,000 clones; roughly three quarters occur once, and the top ten carry roughly 1.5%. Sequenced sample: PBMCs. All receptors derive from a young woman in good health and CMV-seronegative.

This clone came up once. V and J are TRBV12-5 and TRBJ2-2; the match to TRBD1 covers 11 bases. V lost 0 bases and J lost 7; bases outside the gene matches: 7. CDR3 length: 17 amino acids. CDR1 and CDR2 (germline): LGHNT, FRNRAP. In nucleotides, the CDR3 is TGTGCTAGTGGTTTGGTAGTGGACAGGGGGCTTGTCGGGGAGCTGTTTTTT. Its protein product is CASGLVVDRGLVGELFF.

The chain couples TRBV2 to TRBJ1-4, with 7 positions matching TRBD1. Per germline, CDR1 SNHLY and CDR2 FYNNEI. The CDR3 runs 14 residues. Trimming cost V 3 bases and J 12 bases; bases outside gene matches: 10. CDR3 sequence reads: CASSEQGDWGELFF. The CDR3 DNA reads as TGTGCCAGCAGTGAGCAGGGGGACTGGGGGGAACTGTTTTTT.

The chain combines TRBV5-1 with TRBJ1-1; possible D gene TRBD1, 6 bases. CDR1 and CDR2 from the germline V gene are SGHRS and YFSETQ. The CDR3 is 16 amino acids. Trimming stripped 0 bases from V and 3 bases from J, with 15 bases between. The CDR3 region has the DNA TGCGCCAGCAGCTTGGTTTCCGGGGAGGGGGACACTGAAGCTTTCTTT. Its translation is CASSLVSGEGDTEAFF.

The V call is TRBV28, the J call TRBJ1-4; 10 bases are shared with TRBD1. Germline-derived CDR1 and CDR2 are MDHEN and SYDVKM. The CDR3 covers 17 residues. V lost 2 bases, J lost 5 bases, and 8 bases stayed unmatched. CDR3 amino acids: CASSLLPPGQGNEKLFF. The CDR3 bases are TGTGCCAGCAGTTTACTCCCTCCGGGACAGGGGAATGAAAAACTGTTTTTT. The full variable domain, rest sourced from reference TRBV28 and TRBJ1-4, is DVKVTQSSRYLVKRTGEKVFLECVQDMDHENMFWYRQDPGLGLRLIYFSYDVKMKEKGDIPEGYSVSREKKERFSLILESASTNQTSMYLCASSLLPPGQGNEKLFFGSGTQLSVL.

This chain joins TRBV6-5 and TRBJ2-7; perhaps TRBD2 as D (5 bases). There are 16 residues in the CDR3. Per germline, CDR1 MNHEY and CDR2 SVGAGI. With 1 base removed from V and 2 bases from J, the gap between germline ends came to 15 bases. CDR3 residues: CASSYLGTGDTYEQYF. For the CDR3, the DNA is TGTGCCAGCAGTTACTTGGGTACCGGGGATACCTACGAGCAGTACTTC.

The chain recombines TRBV2 with TRBJ2-7; a possible D gene is TRBD2 (6 bases). V gave up 3 bases and J gave up 3 bases, with 15 bases separating them. The CDR3 loop spans 15 amino acids. Germline V lookup: CDR1 SNHLY, CDR2 FYNNEI. The CDR3 DNA sequence: TGTGCCAGCAGTGACGATGGGGGGACTGACTACGAGCAGTACTTC. This gives the protein CASSDDGGTDYEQYF.

The chain has TRBV5-6 and TRBJ1-2, with D hard to call. The ends were cut back, 3 bases at V and 3 bases at J, with 15 bases in the middle. Per germline, CDR1 SGHDT and CDR2 YYEEEE. The length of the CDR3 is 15 residues. CDR3 bases: TGTGCCAGCAGCTCGAGCGGTGTCGTCTACTATGGCTACACCTTC. Translating gives CASSSSGVVYYGYTF.

The chain recombines TRBV25-1 with TRBJ2-3, with 8 bases identical to TRBD1. The CDR3 runs 17 residues. Trimming at V came to 4 bases and at J to 3 bases, leaving 12 bases not matched to a gene. Germline V CDR1 and CDR2: MGHDK, SYGVNS. CDR3 in amino acids: CASSGRDRGHHTDTQYF. The CDR3 region has the DNA TGTGCCAGCAGTGGGAGAGACAGGGGCCACCATACAGATACGCAGTATTTT.

V and J are TRBV5-1 and TRBJ1-1; no definite D call. The CDR3 contains 14 residues. Looked up from germline, CDR1 is SGHRS and CDR2 is YFSETQ. V lost 6 bases and J lost 0, with 12 bases in between. The CDR3 loop is CASNRETMNTEAFF. The CDR3 DNA reads as TGCGCCAGCAACCGGGAGACCATGAACACTGAAGCTTTCTTT. The variable domain in full, with the rest retrieved from reference TRBV5-1 and TRBJ1-1, is KAGVTQTPRYLIKTRGQQVTLSCSPISGHRSVSWYQQTPGQGLQFLFEYFSETQRNKGNFPGRFSGRQFSNSRSEMNVSTLELGDSALYLCASNRETMNTEAFFGQGTRLTVV.

J is TRBJ1-3 and V is TRBV19; TRBD1 is a possible D gene (6 bases). This CDR3 contains 17 residues. Germline loops: CDR1 LNHDA, CDR2 SQIVND (reference sequence). V was clipped by 5 bases and J by 0 bases, with 17 bases between them. The CDR3 loop is CASSLPPRTVSGNTIYF. The CDR3 DNA reads TGTGCCAGTAGTCTCCCCCCCCGGACAGTCTCTGGAAACACCATATATTTT.